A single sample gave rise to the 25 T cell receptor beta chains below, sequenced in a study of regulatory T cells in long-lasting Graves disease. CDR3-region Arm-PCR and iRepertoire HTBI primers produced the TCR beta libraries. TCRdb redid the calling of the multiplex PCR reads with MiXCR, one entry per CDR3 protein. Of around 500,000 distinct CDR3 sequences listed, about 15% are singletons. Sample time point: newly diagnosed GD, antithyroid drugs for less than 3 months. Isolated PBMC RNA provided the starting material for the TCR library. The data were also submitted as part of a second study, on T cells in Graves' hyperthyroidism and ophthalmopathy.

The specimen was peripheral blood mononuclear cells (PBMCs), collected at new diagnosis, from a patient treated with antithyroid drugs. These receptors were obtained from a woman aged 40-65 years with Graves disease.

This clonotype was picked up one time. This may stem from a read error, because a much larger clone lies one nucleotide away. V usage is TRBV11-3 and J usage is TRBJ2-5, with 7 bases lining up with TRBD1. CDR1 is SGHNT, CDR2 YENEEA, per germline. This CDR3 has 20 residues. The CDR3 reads CASSIEGCSGTDDYQETQYF. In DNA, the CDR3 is TGTGCCAGCAGCATAGAAGGTTGTTCCGGGACAGACGACTACCAAGAGACCCAGTACTTC.

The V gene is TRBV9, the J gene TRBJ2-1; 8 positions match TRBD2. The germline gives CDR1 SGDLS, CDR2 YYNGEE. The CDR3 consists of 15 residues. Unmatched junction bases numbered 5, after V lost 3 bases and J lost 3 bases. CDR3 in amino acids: CASSAGGGGYNEQFF. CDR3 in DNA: TGTGCCAGCAGCGCGGGGGGGGGCGGCTACAATGAGCAGTTCTTC.

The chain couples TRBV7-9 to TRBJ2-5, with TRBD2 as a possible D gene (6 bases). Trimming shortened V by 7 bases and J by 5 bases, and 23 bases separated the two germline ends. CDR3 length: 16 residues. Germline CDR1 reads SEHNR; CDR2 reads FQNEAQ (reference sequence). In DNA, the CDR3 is TGTGCCAGCATAGGACTCCGCGGGCGCCGGGGGGAGACCCAGTACTTC. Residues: CASIGLRGRRGETQYF.

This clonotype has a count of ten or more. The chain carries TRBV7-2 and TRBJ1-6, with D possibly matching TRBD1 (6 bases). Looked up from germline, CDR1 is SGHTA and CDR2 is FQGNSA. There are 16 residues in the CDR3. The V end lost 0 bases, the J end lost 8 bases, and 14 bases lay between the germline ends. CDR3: CASSLAYGGRDSPLHF. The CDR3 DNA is TGTGCCAGCAGCTTAGCGTACGGGGGCCGGGATTCACCCCTCCACTTT.

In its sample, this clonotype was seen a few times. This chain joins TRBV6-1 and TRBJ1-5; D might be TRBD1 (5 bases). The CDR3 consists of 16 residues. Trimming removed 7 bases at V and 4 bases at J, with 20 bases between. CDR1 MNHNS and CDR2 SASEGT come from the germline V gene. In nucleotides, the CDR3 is TGTGCCAGCAAACCTATGGACACCTTGGGGAATCAGCCCCAGCATTTT. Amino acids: CASKPMDTLGNQPQHF.

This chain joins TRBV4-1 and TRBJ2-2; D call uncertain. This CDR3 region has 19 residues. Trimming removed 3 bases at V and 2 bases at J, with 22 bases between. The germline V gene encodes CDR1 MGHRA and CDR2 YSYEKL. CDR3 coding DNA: TGCGCCAGCAGCCATGGACCTTCTGACTCCCCCATAAACACCGGGGAGCTGTTTTTT. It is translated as CASSHGPSDSPINTGELFF.

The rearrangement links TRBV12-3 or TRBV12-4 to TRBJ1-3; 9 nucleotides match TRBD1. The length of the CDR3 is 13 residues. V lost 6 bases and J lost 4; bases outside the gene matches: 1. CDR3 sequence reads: CASRGTGGNTIYF. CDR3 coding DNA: TGTGCCAGCAGGGGGACAGGGGGAAACACCATATATTTT.

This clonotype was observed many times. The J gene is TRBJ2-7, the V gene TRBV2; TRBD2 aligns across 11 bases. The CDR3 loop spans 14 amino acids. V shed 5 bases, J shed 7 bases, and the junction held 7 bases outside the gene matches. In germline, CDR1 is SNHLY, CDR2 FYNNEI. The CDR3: CASSRLAGKGEQYF. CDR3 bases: TGTGCCAGCAGTCGACTAGCGGGGAAGGGTGAGCAGTACTTC. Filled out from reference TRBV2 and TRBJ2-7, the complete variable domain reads EPEVTQTPSHQVTQMGQEVILRCVPISNHLYFYWYRQILGQKVEFLVSFYNNEISEKSEIFDDQFSVERPDGSNFTLKIRSTKLEDSAMYFCASSRLAGKGEQYFGPGTRLTVT.

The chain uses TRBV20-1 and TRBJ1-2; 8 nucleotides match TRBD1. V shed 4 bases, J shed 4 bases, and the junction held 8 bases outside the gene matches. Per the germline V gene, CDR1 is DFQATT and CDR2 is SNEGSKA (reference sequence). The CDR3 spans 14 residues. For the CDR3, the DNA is TGCAGTGCTACGTTTGGACAGGGCGGCTATGGCTACACCTTC. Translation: CSATFGQGGYGYTF.

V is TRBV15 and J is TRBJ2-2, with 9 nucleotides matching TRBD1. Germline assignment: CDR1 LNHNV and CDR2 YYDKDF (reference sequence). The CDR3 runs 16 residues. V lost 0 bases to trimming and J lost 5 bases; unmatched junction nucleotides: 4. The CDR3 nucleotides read TGTGCCACCAGCAGAGATTTTGGACAGGGGACCGGGGAGCTGTTTTTT. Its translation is CATSRDFGQGTGELFF.

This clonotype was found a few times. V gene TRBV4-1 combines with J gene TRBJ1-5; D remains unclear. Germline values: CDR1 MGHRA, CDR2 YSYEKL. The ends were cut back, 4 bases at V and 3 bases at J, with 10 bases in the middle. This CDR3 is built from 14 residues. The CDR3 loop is CASSPVGDNQPQHF. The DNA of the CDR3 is TGCGCCAGCAGCCCTGTAGGAGACAATCAGCCCCAGCATTTT.

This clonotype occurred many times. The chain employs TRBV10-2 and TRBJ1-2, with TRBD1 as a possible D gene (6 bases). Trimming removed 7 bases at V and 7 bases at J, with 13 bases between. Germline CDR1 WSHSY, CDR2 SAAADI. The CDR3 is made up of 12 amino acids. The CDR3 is CASTEARGGYTF. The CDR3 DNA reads TGCGCCAGCACAGAAGCCAGGGGTGGCTACACCTTC.

Here the CDR3 reads CASTGSGKNEQYF. CDR3 nucleotides: TGTGCCAGCACCGGATCCGGGAAAAATGAGCAGTACTTC. The chain uses TRBV7-2 and TRBJ2-7, with a weak D call TRBD2 (5 bases). Between the trimmed V and J ends, which lost 7 bases and 7 bases, there was a span of 17 bases. This CDR3 region has 13 residues. Germline V CDR1 and CDR2: SGHTA, FQGNSA.

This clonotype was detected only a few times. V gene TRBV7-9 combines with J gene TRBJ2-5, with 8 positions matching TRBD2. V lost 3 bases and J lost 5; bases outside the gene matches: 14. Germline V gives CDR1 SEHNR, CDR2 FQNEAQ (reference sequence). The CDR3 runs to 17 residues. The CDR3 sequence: CASSFFSYGGALETQYF. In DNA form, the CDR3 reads TGTGCCAGCAGCTTCTTCTCCTACGGGGGGGCTTTGGAGACCCAGTACTTC.

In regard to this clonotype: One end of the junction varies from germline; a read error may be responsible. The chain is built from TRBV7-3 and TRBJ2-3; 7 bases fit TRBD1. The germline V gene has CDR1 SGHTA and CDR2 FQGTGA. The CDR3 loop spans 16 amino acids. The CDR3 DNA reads TGCGCCAGCAGCCAATCTTACAGGGGAGGCACAGATACGCAGTATTTT. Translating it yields CASSQSYRGGTDTQYF.

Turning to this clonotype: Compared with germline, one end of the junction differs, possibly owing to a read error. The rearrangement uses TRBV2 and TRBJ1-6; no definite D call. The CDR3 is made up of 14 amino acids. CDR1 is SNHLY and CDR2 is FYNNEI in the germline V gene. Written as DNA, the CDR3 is TGTGTCAGCACCGAGCGACTGTATAATTCACCCCTCCACTTT. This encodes CVSTERLYNSPLHF.

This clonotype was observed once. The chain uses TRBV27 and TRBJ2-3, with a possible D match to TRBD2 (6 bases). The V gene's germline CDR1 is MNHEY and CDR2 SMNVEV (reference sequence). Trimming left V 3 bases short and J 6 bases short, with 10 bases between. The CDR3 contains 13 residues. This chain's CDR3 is CASSFGTFDTQYF. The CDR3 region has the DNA TGTGCCAGCAGTTTCGGGACTTTCGATACGCAGTATTTT.

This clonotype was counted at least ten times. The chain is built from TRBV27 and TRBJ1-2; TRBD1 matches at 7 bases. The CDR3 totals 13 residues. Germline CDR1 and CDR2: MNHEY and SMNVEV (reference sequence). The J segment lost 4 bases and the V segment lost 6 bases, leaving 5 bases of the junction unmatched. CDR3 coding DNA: TGTGCCAGCAGCTTACAGGGGAGCTATGGCTACACCTTC. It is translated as CASSLQGSYGYTF.

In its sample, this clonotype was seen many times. The CDR3 loop reads CASTLGPPTQGSSSEQYF. CDR3 sequence (DNA): TGTGCCAGCACCCTTGGCCCTCCGACGCAGGGCAGTTCGTCCGAGCAGTACTTC. The gene calls are TRBV6-1 and TRBJ2-7; possible D gene TRBD1, 5 bases. Germline V gene lookup returns CDR1 MNHNS and CDR2 SASEGT. The CDR3 consists of 18 residues. V lost 7 bases and J 6 bases, leaving 31 bases between the germline ends.

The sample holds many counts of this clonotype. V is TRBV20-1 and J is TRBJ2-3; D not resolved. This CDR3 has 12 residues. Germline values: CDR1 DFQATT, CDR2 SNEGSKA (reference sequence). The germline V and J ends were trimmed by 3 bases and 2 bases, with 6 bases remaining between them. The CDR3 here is CSASIDTDTQYF. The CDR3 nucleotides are TGCAGTGCTAGCATAGACACAGATACGCAGTATTTT.

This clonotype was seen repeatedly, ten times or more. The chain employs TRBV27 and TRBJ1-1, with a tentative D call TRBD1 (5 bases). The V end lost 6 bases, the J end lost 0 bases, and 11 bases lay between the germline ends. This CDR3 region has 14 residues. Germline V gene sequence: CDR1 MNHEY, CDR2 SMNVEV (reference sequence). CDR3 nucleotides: TGTGCCAGCAGACAGACAGAATTGAACACTGAAGCTTTCTTT. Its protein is CASRQTELNTEAFF.

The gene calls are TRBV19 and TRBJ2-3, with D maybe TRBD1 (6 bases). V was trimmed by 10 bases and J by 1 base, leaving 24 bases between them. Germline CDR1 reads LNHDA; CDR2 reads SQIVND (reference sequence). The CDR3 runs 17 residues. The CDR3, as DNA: TGTGCCACCTCCCCCGGGACACCAGAGAGGGGCACAGATACGCAGTATTTT. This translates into CATSPGTPERGTDTQYF.

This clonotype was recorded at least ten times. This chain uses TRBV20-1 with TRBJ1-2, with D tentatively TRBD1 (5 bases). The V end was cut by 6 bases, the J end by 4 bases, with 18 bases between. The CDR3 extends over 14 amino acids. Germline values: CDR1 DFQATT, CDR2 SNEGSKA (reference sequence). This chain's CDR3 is CSASDSSTTYGYTF. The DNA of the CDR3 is TGCAGTGCCAGCGACAGTTCGACTACCTATGGCTACACCTTC.

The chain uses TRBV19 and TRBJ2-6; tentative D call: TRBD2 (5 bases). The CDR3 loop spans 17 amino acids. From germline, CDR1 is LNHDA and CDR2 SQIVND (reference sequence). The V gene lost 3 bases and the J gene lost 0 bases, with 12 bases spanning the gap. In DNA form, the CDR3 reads TGTGCCAGTAGTATTATCCGGAGGATCTCTGGGGCCAACGTCCTGACTTTC. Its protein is CASSIIRRISGANVLTF.

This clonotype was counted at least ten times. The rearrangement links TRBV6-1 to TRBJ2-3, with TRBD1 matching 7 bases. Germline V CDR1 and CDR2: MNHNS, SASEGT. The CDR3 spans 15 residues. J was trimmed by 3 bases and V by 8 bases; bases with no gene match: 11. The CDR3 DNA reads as TGTGCCAGCCATACGCCGACAGGGTTGACAGATACGCAGTATTTT. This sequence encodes CASHTPTGLTDTQYF.